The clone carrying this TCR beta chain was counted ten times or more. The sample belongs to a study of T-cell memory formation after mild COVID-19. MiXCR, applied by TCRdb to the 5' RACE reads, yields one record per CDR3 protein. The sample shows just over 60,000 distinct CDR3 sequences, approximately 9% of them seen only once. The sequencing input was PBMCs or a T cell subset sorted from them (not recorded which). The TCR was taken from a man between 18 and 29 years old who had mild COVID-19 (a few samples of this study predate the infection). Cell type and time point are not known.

The CDR3 DNA reads as TGTGCCAGCCTGCCCCAGGGGCAAGAGACCCAGTACTTC. It yields the protein CASLPQGQETQYF. V usage is TRBV12-3 or TRBV12-4 and J usage is TRBJ2-5, with D possibly TRBD1 on 6 matching bases. Trimming shortened V by 8 bases and J by 2 bases, and 12 bases separated the two germline ends. The CDR3 runs to 13 residues.